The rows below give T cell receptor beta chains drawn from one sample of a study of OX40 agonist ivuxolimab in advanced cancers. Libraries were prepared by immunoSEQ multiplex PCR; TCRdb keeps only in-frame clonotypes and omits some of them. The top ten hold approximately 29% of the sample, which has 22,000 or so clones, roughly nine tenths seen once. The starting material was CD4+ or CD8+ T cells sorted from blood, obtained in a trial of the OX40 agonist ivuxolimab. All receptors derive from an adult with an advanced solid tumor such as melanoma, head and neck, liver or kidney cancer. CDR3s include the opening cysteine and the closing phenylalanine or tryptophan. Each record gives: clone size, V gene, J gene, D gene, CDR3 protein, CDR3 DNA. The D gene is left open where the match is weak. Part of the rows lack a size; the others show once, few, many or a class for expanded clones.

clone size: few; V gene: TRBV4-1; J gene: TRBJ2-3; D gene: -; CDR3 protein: CASSPSGPDTDTQYF; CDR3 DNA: TGCGCCAGCAGCCCCTCCGGACCAGACACAGATACGCAGTATTTT
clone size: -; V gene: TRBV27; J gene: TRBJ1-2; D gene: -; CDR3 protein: CASSPQRQKTNYGYTF; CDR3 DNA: TGTGCCAGCAGTCCCCAAAGACAGAAGACGAACTATGGCTACACCTTC
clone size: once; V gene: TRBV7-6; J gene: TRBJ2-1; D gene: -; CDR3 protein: CASSVGGSSYNEQFF; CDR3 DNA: TGTGCCAGCAGCGTTGGGGGAAGCTCCTACAATGAGCAGTTCTTC
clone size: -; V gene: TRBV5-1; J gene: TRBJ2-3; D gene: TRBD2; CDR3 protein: CASSWLAGGRDTQYF; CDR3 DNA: TGCGCCAGCAGCTGGCTAGCGGGAGGGAGAGATACGCAGTATTTT
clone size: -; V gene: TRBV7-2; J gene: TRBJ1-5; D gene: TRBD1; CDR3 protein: CASSLWAPGGNQPQHF; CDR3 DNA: TGTGCCAGCAGCTTATGGGCCCCAGGGGGGAATCAGCCCCAGCATTTT
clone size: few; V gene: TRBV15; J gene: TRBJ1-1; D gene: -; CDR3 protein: CATSRDPEETSGDTEAFF; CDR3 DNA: TGTGCCACCAGCAGAGATCCGGAGGAAACGTCGGGGGACACTGAAGCTTTCTTT
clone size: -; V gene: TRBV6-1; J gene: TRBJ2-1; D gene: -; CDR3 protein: CASIPAVYNEQFF; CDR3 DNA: TGTGCCAGCATCCCAGCGGTGTACAATGAGCAGTTCTTC
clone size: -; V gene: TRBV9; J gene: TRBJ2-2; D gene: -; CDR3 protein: CASSVNTGELFF; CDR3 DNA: TGTGCCAGCAGCGTTAACACCGGGGAGCTGTTTTTT
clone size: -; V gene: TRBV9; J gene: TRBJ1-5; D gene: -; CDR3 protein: CASSVGSNQPQHF; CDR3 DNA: TGTGCCAGCAGCGTGGGCAGCAATCAGCCCCAGCATTTT
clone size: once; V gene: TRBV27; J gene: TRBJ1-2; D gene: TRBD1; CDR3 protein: CASSLGTGAYGYTF; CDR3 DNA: TGTGCCAGCAGCCTAGGGACAGGGGCCTATGGCTACACCTTC
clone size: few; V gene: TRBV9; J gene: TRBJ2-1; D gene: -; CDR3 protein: CASQQDPYNEQFF; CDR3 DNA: TGTGCCAGCCAACAGGATCCTTACAATGAGCAGTTCTTC
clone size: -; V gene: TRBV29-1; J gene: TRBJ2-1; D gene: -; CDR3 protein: CSVIGTTLQFF; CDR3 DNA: TGCAGCGTTATCGGGACCACCCTCCAGTTCTTC
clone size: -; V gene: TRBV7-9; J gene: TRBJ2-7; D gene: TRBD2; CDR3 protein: CASSSHLAEDFYEQYF; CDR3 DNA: TGTGCCAGCAGCTCCCATCTAGCGGAGGATTTCTACGAGCAGTACTTC
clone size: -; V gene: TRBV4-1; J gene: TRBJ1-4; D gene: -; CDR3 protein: CASRRRGGVNEKLFF; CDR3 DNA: TGCGCCAGCAGGCGTAGGGGGGGGGTTAATGAAAAACTGTTTTTT
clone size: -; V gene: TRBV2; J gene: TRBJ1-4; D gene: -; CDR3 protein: CASSATWGLNEKLFF; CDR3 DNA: TGTGCCAGCAGTGCTACGTGGGGGCTTAATGAAAAACTGTTTTTT
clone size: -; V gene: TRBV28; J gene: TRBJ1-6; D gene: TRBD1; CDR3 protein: CASGDRALDSPLHF; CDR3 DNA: TGTGCCAGTGGGGACAGGGCCCTCGATTCACCCCTCCACTTT
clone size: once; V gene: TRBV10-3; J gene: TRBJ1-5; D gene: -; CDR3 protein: CASSQTLDRTVYQPQHF; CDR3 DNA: TGTGCCAGCAGTCAGACCCTCGACAGGACAGTCTATCAGCCCCAGCATTTT
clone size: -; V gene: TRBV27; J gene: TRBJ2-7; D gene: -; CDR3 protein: CASSLNPAGFYEQYF; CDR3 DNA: TGTGCCAGCAGTTTAAACCCAGCAGGGTTCTACGAGCAGTACTTC
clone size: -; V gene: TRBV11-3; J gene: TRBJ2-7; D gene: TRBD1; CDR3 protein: CASSLTGDRIQYEQYF; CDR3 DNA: TGTGCCAGCAGCCTGACAGGGGATCGGATCCAGTACGAGCAGTACTTC
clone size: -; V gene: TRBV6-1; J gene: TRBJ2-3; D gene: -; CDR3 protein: CASSEVEGGLTDTQYF; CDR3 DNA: TGTGCCAGCAGTGAAGTCGAGGGAGGTCTCACAGATACGCAGTATTTT
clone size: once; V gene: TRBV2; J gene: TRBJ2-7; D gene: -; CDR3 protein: CASRGGAYEQYF; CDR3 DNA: TGTGCCAGCAGGGGGGGTGCCTACGAGCAGTACTTC
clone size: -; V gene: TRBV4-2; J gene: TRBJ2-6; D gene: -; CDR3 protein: CASSEHARTGANVLTF; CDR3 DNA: TGTGCCAGCAGCGAGCATGCCAGGACTGGGGCCAACGTCCTGACTTTC
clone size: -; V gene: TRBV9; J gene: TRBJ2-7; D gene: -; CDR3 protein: CASSVGPRSSYEQYF; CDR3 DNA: TGTGCCAGCAGCGTAGGTCCACGGAGCTCCTACGAGCAGTACTTC
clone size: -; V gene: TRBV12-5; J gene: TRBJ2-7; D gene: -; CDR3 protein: CASGPDVSSYEQYF; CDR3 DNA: TGTGCTAGTGGTCCCGACGTGAGTTCCTACGAGCAGTACTTC
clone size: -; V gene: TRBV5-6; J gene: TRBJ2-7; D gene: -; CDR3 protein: CASLRMGVGGTGGEQYF; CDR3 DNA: TGTGCCAGCCTTCGGATGGGGGTCGGAGGAACAGGCGGCGAGCAGTACTTC
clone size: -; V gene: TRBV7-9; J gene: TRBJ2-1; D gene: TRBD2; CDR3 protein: CASSLGWREGSSYNEQFF; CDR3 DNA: TGTGCCAGCAGCTTAGGGTGGAGGGAGGGCAGCTCCTACAATGAGCAGTTCTTC
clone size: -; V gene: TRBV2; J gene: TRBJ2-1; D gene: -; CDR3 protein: CASSVGEPSYNEQFF; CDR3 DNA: TGTGCCAGCAGTGTGGGGGAACCGAGCTACAATGAGCAGTTCTTC
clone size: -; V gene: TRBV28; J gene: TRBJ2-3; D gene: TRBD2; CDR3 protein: CASSFLEERENADTQYF; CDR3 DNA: TGTGCCAGCAGTTTCCTAGAAGAGCGGGAGAACGCAGATACGCAGTATTTT
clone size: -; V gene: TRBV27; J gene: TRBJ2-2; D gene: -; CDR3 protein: CASMIRVSGELFF; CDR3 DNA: TGTGCCAGCATGATTCGGGTTTCCGGGGAGCTGTTTTTT
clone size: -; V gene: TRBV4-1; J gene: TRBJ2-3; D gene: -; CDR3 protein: CASSRGGWDSSTDTQYF; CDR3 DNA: TGCGCCAGCAGCCGGGGGGGTTGGGACAGTAGCACAGATACGCAGTATTTT
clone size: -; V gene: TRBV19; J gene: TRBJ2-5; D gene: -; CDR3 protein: CASHGWPQETQYF; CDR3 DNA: TGTGCCTCCCATGGGTGGCCCCAAGAGACCCAGTACTTC
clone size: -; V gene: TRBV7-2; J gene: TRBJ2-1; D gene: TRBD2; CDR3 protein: CASSHLWDGRRDEQFF; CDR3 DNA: TGTGCCAGCAGCCATCTGTGGGACGGGAGGAGGGATGAGCAGTTCTTC
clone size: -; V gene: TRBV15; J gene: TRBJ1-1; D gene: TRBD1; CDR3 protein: CATSGHGAGGAQAFF; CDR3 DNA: TGTGCCACCAGCGGACACGGGGCAGGGGGAGCTCAAGCTTTCTTT
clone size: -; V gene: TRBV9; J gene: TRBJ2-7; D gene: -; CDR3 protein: CASSVEPGAYEQYF; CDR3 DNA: TGTGCCAGCAGCGTAGAGCCAGGGGCGTACGAGCAGTACTTC
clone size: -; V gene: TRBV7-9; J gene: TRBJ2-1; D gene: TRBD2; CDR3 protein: CASSSGTSSNNEQFF; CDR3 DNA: TGTGCCAGCAGCTCCGGGACTAGTTCAAACAATGAGCAGTTCTTC
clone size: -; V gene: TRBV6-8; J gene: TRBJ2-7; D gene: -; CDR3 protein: CASSLRGVYEQYF; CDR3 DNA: TGTGCCAGCAGTTTACGAGGGGTATACGAGCAGTACTTC
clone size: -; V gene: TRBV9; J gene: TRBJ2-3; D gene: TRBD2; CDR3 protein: CASSARSGTSGTDTQYF; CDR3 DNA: TGTGCCAGCAGCGCCCGCTCCGGGACTAGCGGCACAGATACGCAGTATTTT
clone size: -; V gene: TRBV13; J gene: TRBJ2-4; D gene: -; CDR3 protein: CASSLQGSKNIQYF; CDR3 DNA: TGTGCCAGCAGCCTACAGGGATCCAAAAACATTCAGTACTTC
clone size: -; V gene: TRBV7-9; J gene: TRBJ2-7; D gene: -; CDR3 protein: CASSYSGYSSYEQYF; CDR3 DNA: TGTGCCAGCAGCTACAGCGGGTATAGCTCCTACGAGCAGTACTTC
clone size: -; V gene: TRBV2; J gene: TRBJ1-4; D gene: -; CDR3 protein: CASSPPLATNEKLFF; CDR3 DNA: TGTGCCAGCAGTCCCCCACTTGCAACTAATGAAAAACTGTTTTTT
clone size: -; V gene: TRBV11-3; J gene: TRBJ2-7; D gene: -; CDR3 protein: CASSQSYEQYF; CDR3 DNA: TGTGCCAGCAGCCAATCCTACGAGCAGTACTTC
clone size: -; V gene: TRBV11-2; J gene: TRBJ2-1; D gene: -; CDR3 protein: CASSLGNEQFF; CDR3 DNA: TGTGCCAGCAGCTTGGGGAATGAGCAGTTCTTC